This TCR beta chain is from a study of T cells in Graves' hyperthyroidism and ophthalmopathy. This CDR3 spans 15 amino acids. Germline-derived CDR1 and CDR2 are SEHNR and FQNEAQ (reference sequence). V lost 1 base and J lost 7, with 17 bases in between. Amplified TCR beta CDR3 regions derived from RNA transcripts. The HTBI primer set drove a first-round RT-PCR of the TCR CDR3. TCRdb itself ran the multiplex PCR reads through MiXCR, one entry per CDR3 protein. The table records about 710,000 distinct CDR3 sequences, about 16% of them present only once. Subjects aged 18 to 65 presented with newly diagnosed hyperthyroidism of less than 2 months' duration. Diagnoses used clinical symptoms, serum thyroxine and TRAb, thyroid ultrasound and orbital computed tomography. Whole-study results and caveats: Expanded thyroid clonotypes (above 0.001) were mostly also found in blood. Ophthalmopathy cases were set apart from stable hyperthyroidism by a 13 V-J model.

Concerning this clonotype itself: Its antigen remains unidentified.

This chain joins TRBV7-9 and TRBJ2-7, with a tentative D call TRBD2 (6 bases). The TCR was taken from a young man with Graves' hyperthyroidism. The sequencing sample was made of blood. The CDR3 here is CASSLVTGARYEQYF. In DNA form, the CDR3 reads TGTGCCAGCAGCTTAGTAACGGGAGCTCGGTATGAGCAGTACTTC.